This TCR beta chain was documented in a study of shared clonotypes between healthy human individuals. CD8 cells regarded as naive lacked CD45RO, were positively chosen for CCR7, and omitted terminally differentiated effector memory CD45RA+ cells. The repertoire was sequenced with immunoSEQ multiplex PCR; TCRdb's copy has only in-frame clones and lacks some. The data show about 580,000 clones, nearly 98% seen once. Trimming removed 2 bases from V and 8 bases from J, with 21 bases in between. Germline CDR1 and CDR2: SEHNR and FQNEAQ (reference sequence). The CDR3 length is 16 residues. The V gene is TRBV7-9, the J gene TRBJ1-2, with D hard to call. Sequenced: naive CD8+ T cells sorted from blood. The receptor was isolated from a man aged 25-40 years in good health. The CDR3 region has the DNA TGTGCCAGCAGCTTATCTGGCAAAGGACTCTTCCCAGGCTACACCTTC. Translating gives CASSLSGKGLFPGYTF. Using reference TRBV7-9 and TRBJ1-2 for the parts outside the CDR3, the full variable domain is DTGVSQNPRHKITKRGQNVTFRCDPISEHNRLYWYRQTLGQGPEFLTYFQNEAQLEKSRLLSDRFSAERPKGSFSTLEIQRTEQGDSAMYLCASSLSGKGLFPGYTFGSGTRLTVV.